This TCR beta chain was recovered during a study of blood T cell repertoires in COVID-19. Clones were sequenced by immunoSEQ multiplex PCR, and TCRdb holds only the in-frame ones, with some missing. The table lists 250,000 to 400,000 clones, more than 75% of them singletons. The CDR3 length is 16 residues. This TCR was recovered from a man aged 50-59 years with active or convalescent COVID-19. J is TRBJ2-7 and V is TRBV21-1; the table's D call TRBD2 went unverified against the DNA. TRBV21-1 is tagged as a pseudogene. The sample consisted of peripheral blood. The CDR3 DNA reads as TGTGCCAGCAGCGAACCCGGGACTAGATGCTCCTACGAGCAGTACTTC. This sequence encodes CASSEPGTRCSYEQYF.